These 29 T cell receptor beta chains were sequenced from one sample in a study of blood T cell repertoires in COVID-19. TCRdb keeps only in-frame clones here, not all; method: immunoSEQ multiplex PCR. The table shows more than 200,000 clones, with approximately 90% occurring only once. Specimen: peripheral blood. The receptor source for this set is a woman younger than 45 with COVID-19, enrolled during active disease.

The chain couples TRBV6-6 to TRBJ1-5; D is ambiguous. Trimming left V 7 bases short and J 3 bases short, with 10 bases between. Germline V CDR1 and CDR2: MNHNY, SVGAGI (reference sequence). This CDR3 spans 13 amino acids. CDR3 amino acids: CASNSGYNQPQHF. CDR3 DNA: TGTGCCAGCAATTCAGGTTACAATCAGCCCCAGCATTTT.

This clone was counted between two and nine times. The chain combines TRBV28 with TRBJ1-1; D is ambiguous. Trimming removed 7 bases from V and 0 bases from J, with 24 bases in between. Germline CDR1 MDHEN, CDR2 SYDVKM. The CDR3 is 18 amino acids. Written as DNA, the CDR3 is TGTGCCAGCACCCCCTGGAGGCCTAACCCAGAGATGAACACTGAAGCTTTCTTT. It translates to CASTPWRPNPEMNTEAFF.

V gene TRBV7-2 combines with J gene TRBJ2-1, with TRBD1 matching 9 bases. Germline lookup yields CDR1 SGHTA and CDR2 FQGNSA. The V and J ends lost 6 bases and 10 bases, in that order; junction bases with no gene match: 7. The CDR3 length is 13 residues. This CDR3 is CASRDRGVWEQFF. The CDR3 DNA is TGTGCCAGCAGGGACAGGGGTGTGTGGGAGCAGTTCTTC.

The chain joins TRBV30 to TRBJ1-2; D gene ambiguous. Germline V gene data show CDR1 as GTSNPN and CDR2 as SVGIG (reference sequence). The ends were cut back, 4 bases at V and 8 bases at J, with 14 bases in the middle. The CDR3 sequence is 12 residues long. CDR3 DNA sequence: TGTGCCTGGATGCCCGGCGCGGGCGGCTACACCTTC. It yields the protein CAWMPGAGGYTF.

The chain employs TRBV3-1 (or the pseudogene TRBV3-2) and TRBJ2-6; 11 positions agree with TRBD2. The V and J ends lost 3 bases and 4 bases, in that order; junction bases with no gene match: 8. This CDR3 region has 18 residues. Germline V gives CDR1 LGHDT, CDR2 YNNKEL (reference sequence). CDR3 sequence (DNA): TGTGCCAGCAGCCAGGGAATAGCGGGAGGGGCCGGGGCCAACGTCCTGACTTTC. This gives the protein CASSQGIAGGAGANVLTF.

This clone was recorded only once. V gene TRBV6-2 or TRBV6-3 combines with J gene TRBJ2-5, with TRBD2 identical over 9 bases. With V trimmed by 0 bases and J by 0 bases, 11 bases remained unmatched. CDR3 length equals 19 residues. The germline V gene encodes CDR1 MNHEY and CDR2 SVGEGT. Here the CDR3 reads CASSYSIGGLATDQETQYF. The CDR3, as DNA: TGTGCCAGCAGTTACTCGATAGGGGGACTAGCTACTGACCAAGAGACCCAGTACTTC.

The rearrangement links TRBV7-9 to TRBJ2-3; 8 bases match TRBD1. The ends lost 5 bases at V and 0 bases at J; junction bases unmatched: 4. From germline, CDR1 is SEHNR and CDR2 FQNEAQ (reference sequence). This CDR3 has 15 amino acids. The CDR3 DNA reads TGTGCCAGCAGCCCCTGGACAGGGAGCACAGATACGCAGTATTTT. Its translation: CASSPWTGSTDTQYF. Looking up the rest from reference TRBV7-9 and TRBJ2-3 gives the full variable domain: DTGVSQNPRHKITKRGQNVTFRCDPISEHNRLYWYRQTLGQGPEFLTYFQNEAQLEKSRLLSDRFSAERPKGSFSTLEIQRTEQGDSAMYLCASSPWTGSTDTQYFGPGTRLTVL.

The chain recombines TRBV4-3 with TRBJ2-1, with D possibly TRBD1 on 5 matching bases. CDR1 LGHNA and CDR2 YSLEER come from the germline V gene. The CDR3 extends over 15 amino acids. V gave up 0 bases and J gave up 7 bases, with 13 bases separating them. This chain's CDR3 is CASSQDPDSSNEQFF. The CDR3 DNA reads TGCGCCAGCAGCCAAGATCCCGACAGCTCTAATGAGCAGTTCTTC.

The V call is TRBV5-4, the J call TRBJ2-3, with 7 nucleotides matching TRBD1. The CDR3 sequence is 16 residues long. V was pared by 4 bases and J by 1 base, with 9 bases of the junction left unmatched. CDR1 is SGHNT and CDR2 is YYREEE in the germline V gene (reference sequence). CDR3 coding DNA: TGTGCCAGCAGCCCCCCCCAAGGGGGCCGCACAGATACGCAGTATTTT. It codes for CASSPPQGGRTDTQYF.

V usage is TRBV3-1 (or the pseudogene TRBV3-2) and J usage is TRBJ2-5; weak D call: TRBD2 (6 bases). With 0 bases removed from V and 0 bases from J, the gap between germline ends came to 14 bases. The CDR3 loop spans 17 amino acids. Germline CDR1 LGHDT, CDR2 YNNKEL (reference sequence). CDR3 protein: CASSQEVGLRYQETQYF. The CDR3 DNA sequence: TGTGCCAGCAGCCAAGAGGTAGGACTACGGTACCAAGAGACCCAGTACTTC.

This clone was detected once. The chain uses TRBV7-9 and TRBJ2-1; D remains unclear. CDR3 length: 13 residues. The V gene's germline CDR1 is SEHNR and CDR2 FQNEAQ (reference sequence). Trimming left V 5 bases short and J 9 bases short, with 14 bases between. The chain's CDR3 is CASSRSSSPEQFF. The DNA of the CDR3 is TGTGCCAGCAGCAGGTCTAGTTCCCCTGAGCAGTTCTTC.

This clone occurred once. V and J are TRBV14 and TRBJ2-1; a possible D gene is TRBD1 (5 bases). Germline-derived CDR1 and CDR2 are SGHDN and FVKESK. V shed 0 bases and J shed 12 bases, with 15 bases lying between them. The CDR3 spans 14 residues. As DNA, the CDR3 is TGTGCCAGCAGCCAAGACTCTACAGGTTGGGGGCAGTTCTTC. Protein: CASSQDSTGWGQFF. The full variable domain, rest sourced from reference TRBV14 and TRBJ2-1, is EAGVTQFPSHSVIEKGQTVTLRCDPISGHDNLYWYRRVMGKEIKFLLHFVKESKQDESGMPNNRFLAERTGGTYSTLKVQPAELEDSGVYFCASSQDSTGWGQFFGPGTRLTVL.

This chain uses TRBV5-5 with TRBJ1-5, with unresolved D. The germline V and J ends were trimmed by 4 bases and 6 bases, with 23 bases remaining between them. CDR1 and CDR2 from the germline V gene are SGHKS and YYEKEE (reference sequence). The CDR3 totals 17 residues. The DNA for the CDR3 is TGTGCCAGCAGCCAGGACTTGTTGTTTGATTATTTTCAGCCCCAGCATTTT. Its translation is CASSQDLLFDYFQPQHF.

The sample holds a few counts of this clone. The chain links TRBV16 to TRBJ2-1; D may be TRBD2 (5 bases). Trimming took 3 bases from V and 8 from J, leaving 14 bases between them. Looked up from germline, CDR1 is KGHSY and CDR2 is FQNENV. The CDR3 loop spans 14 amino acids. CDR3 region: CASSHVGVGYEQFF. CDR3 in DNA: TGTGCCAGCAGCCACGTGGGAGTAGGTTATGAGCAGTTCTTC.

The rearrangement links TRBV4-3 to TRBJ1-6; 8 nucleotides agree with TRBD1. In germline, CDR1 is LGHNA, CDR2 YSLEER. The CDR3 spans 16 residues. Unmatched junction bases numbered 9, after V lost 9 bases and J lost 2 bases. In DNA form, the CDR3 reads TGCGCCAGTTCCCAACTGACAGGGGCCTATAATTCACCCCTCCACTTT. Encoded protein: CASSQLTGAYNSPLHF.

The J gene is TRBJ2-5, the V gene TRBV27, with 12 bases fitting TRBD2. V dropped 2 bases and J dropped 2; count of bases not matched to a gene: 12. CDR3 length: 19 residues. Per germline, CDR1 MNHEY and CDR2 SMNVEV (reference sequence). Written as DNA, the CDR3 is TGTGCCAGCAGTTTAAAGTCGTTTACTAGCGGGGGGAAACAAGAGACCCAGTACTTC. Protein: CASSLKSFTSGGKQETQYF.

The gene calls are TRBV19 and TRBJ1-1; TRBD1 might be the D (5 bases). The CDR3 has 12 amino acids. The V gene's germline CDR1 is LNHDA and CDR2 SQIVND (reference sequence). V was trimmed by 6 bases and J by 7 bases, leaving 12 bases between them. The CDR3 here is CASRGGYSEAFF. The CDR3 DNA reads TGTGCCAGTAGGGGGGGTTACAGTGAAGCTTTCTTT.

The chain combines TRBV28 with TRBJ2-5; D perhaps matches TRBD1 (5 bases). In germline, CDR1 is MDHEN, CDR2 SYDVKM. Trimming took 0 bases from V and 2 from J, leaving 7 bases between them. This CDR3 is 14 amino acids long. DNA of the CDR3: TGTGCCAGCAGTTTATGGACAGATCAAGAGACCCAGTACTTC. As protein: CASSLWTDQETQYF.

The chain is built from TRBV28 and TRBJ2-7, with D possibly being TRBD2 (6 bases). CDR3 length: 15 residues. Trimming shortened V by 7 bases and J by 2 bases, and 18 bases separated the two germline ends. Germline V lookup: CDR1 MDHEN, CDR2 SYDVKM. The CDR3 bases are TGTGCCAGCAAAACTCCCACCGGGGAGGCCTACGAGCAGTACTTC. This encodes CASKTPTGEAYEQYF.

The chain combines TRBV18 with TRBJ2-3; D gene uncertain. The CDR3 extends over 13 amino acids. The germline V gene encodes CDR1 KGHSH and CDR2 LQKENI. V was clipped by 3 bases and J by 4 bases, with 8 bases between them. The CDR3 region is CASSPYFPDTQYF. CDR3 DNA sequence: TGTGCCAGCTCACCTTATTTCCCAGATACGCAGTATTTT.

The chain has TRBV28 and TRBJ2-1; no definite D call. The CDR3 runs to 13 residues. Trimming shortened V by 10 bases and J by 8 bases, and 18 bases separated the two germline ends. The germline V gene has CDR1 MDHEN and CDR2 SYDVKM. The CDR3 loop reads CATRSFGPHEQFF. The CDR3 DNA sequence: TGTGCCACCCGTTCCTTTGGCCCCCATGAGCAGTTCTTC.

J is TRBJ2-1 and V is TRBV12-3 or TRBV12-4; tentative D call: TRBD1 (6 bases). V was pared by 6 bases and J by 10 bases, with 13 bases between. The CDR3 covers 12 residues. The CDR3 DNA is TGTGCCAGCAGCCCACCGGGGACAGAGCAGTTCTTC. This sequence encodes CASSPPGTEQFF.

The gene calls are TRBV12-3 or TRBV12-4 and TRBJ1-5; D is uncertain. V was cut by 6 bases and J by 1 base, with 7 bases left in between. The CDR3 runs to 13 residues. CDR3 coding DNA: TGTGCCAGCAGGGCTAGGAGCAATCAGCCCCAGCATTTT. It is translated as CASRARSNQPQHF.

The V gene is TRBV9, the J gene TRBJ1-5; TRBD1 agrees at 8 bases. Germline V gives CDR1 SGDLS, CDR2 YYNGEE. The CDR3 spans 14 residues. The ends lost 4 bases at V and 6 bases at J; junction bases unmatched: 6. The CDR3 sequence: CASSRGQGSQPQHF. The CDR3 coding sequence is TGTGCCAGCAGCAGAGGACAGGGAAGTCAGCCCCAGCATTTT.

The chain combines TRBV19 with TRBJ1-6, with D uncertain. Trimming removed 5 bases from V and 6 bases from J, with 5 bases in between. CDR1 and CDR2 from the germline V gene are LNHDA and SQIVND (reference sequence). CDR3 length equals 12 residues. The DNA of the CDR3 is TGTGCCAGTAGTTCGGGTAATTCACCCCTCCACTTT. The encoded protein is CASSSGNSPLHF.

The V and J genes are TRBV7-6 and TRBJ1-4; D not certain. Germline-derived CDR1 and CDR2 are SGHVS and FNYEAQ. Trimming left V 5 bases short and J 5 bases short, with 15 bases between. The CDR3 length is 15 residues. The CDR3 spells CASSPLPSGNEKLFF. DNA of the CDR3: TGTGCCAGCAGCCCCCTGCCCTCAGGAAATGAAAAACTGTTTTTT.

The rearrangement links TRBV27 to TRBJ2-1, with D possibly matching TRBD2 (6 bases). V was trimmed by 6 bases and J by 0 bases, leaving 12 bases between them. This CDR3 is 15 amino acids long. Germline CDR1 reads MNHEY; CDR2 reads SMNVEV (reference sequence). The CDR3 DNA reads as TGTGCCAGCAGCCGCGGGATTAGCTCCTACAATGAGCAGTTCTTC. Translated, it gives CASSRGISSYNEQFF.

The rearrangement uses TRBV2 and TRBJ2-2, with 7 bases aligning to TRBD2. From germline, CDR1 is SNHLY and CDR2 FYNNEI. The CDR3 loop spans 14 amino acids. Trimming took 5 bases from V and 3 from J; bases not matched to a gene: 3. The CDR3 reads CASSRAGDTGELFF. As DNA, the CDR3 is TGTGCCAGCAGTAGGGCGGGGGACACCGGGGAGCTGTTTTTT.

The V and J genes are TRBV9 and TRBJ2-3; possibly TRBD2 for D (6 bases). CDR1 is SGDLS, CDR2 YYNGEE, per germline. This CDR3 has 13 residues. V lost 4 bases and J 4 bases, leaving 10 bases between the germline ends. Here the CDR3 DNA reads TGTGCCAGCAGCCCTCCGGGGGCAGATACGCAGTATTTT. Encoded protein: CASSPPGADTQYF.